The T cell receptor beta chain under discussion was sequenced for a study of molecular identifiers for immune sequencing clone quantification. Sorted cell numbers of roughly 17,000 to 1,000,000, with 10%, 30% or 50% RNA, served as input for naive CD8 libraries. Germline V lookup: CDR1 SEHNR, CDR2 FQNEAQ (reference sequence). The CDR3 is 17 amino acids. After removal of 6 bases from V and 0 bases from J, the junction contained 10 bases not matched to a gene. From the PCR reads, TCRdb called clonotypes with MiXCR, one entry per CDR3 protein. The sample lists about 640,000 distinct CDR3 sequences, 15% to 20% occurring once. Ten or more counts support this clonotype.

The TCR was taken from a human donor in good health. Some libraries in this study had Jurkat cell RNA spiked in. Material for sequencing was naive CD8+ T cells from blood, with Jurkat cell RNA spiked in. Regarding subset: FACS-sorted CD8+CD4-CCR7+CD45RA+ naive T cells. V and J are TRBV7-9 and TRBJ2-7; 11 bases line up with TRBD2. The DNA for the CDR3 is TGTGCCAGCAGACCAGGACTAGCGGGCGCTAGCTCCTACGAGCAGTACTTC. Amino acids: CASRPGLAGASSYEQYF.